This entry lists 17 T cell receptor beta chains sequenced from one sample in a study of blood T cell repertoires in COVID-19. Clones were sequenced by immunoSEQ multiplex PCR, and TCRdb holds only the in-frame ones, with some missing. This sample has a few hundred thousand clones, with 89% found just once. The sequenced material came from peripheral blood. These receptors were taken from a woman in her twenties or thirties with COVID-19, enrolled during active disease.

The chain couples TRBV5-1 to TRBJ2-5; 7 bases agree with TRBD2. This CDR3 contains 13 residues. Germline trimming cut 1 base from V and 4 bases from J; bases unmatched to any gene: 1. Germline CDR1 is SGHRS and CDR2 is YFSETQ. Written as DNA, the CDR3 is TGCGCCAGCAGCTTGAGCGGGGTAGAGACCCAGTACTTC. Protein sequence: CASSLSGVETQYF.

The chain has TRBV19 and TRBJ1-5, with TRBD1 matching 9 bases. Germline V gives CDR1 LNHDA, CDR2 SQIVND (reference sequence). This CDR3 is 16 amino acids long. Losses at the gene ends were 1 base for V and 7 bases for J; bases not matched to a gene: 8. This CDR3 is CASSIVQGAAGQPQHF. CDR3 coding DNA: TGTGCCAGTAGTATAGTACAGGGGGCGGCCGGGCAGCCCCAGCATTTT.

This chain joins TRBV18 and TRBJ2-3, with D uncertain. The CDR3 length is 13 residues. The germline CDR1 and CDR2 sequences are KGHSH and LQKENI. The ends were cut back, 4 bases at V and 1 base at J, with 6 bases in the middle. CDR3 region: CASSLGGTDTQYF. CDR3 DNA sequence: TGTGCCAGCTCACTAGGAGGCACAGATACGCAGTATTTT.

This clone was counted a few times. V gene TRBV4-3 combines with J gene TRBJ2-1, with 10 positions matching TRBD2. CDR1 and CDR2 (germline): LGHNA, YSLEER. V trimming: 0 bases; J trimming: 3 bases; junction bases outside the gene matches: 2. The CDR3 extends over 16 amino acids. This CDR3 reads CASSQEPSGSYNEQFF. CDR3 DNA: TGCGCCAGCAGCCAAGAGCCTAGCGGGAGCTACAATGAGCAGTTCTTC.

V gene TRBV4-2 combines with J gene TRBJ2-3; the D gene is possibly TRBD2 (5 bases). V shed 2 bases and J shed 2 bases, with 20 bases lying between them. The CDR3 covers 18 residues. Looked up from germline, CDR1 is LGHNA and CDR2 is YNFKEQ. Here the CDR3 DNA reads TGTGCCAGCAGCCAATCCTCAGCGGTGGCACCCTACACAGATACGCAGTATTTT. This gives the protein CASSQSSAVAPYTDTQYF.

DNA of the CDR3: TGTGCCAGCAGGGCGGGACTAGCGGCGATCAATGAGCAGTTCTTC. Translation gives CASRAGLAAINEQFF. This chain connects TRBV2 to TRBJ2-1; TRBD2 aligns across 11 bases. There are 15 residues in the CDR3. CDR1 and CDR2 (germline): SNHLY, FYNNEI. The ends lost 6 bases at V and 6 bases at J; junction bases unmatched: 7.

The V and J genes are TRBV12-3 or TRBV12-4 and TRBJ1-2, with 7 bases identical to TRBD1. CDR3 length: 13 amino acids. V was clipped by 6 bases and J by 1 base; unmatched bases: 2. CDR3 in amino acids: CASSGQVNYGYTF. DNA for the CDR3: TGTGCCAGCAGCGGACAGGTTAACTATGGCTACACCTTC.

DNA of the CDR3: TGTGCCAGCAGCAAGAACACAGGGGTTGGCGAAAAACTGTTTTTT. Protein: CASSKNTGVGEKLFF. This chain joins TRBV6-2 or TRBV6-3 and TRBJ1-4, with 7 bases identical to TRBD1. The CDR3 runs 15 residues. V was pared by 6 bases and J by 8 bases, with 12 bases of the junction left unmatched. From germline, CDR1 is MNHEY and CDR2 SVGEGT.

CDR3 nucleotides: TGCGCCAGCAGCCAAGACGGACAGAGCCTGAACAATGAGCAGTTCTTC. This gives the protein CASSQDGQSLNNEQFF. J is TRBJ2-1 and V is TRBV5-1, with a weak D call TRBD1 (6 bases). In germline, CDR1 is SGHRS, CDR2 YFSETQ. Trimming left V 4 bases short and J 5 bases short, with 19 bases between. The CDR3 loop spans 16 amino acids. Complete variable domain (other parts from reference TRBV5-1 and TRBJ2-1): KAGVTQTPRYLIKTRGQQVTLSCSPISGHRSVSWYQQTPGQGLQFLFEYFSETQRNKGNFPGRFSGRQFSNSRSEMNVSTLELGDSALYLCASSQDGQSLNNEQFFGPGTRLTVL.

The CDR3 DNA reads TGTGCCAGCAGTCCGGCCGGGGTATTGGGCTATGGCTACACCTTC. Protein product: CASSPAGVLGYGYTF. The chain uses TRBV28 and TRBJ1-2; D is unclear. The CDR3 contains 15 residues. CDR1 and CDR2 (germline): MDHEN, SYDVKM. V shed 5 bases and J shed 4 bases, with 17 bases lying between them.

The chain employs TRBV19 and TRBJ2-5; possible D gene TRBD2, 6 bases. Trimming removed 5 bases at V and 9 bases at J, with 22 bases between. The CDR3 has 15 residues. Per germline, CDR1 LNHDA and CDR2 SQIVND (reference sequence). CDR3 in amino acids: CASSPGNRRAQAQYF. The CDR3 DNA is TGTGCCAGTAGTCCCGGTAACCGGAGGGCACAAGCCCAGTACTTC.

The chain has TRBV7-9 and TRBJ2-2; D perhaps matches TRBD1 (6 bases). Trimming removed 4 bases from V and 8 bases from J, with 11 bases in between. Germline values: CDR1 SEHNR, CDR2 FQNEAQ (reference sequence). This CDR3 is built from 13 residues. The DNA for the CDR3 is TGTGCCAGCAGCTCAGGGGCCTGGGGGGAGCTGTTTTTT. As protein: CASSSGAWGELFF. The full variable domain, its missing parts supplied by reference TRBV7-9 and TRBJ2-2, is DTGVSQNPRHKITKRGQNVTFRCDPISEHNRLYWYRQTLGQGPEFLTYFQNEAQLEKSRLLSDRFSAERPKGSFSTLEIQRTEQGDSAMYLCASSSGAWGELFFGEGSRLTVL.

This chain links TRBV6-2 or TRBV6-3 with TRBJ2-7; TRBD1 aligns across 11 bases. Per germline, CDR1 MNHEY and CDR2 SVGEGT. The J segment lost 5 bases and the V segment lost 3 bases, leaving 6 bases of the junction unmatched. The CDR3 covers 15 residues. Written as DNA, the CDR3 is TGTGCCAGCAGTTATCACCGGGACAGGGGGGACGAGCAGTACTTC. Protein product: CASSYHRDRGDEQYF.

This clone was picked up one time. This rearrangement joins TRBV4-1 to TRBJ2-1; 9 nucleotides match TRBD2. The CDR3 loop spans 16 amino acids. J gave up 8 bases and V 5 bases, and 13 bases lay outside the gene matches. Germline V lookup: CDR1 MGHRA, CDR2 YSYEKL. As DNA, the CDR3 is TGCGCCAGCAGCAACTTAGCGGGGGTTGGCGTGGATGAGCAGTTCTTC. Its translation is CASSNLAGVGVDEQFF.

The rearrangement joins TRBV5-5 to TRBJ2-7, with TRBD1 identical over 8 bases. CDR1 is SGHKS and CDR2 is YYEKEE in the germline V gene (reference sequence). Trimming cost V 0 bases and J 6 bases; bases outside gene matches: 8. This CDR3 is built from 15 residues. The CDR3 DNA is TGTGCCAGCAGCTTGGGACAGGGGCCCCAAACCGAGCAGTACTTC. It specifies CASSLGQGPQTEQYF.

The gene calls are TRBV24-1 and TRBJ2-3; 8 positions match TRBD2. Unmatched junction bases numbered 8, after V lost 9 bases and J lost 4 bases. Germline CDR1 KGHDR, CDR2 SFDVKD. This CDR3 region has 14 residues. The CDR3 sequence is CATEGRGVADTQYF. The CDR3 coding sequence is TGTGCCACCGAGGGGCGGGGGGTCGCAGATACGCAGTATTTT.

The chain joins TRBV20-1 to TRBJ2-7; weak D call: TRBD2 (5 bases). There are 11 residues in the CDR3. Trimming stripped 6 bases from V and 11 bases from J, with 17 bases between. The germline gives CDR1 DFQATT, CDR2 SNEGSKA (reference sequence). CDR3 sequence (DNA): TGCAGTGCCCAGTCCGGGCTAGCTGAGTACGTC. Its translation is CSAQSGLAEYV.